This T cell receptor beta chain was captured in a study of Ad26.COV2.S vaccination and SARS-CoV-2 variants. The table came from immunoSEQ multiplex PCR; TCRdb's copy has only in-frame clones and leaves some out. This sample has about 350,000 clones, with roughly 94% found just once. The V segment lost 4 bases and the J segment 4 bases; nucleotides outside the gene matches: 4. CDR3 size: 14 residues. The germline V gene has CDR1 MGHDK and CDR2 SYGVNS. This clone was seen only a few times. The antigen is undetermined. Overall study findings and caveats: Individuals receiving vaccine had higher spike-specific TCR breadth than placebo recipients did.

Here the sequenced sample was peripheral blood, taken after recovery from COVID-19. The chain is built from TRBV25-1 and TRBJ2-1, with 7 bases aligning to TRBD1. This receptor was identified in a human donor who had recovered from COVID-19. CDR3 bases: TGTGCCAGCAGTGTCGGGACAGTGTACAATGAGCAGTTCTTC. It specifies CASSVGTVYNEQFF. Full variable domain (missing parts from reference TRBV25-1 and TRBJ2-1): EADIYQTPRYLVIGTGKKITLECSQTMGHDKMYWYQQDPGMELHLIHYSYGVNSTEKGDLSSESTVSRIRTEHFPLTLESARPSHTSQYLCASSVGTVYNEQFFGPGTRLTVL.